This TCR beta chain was captured by sequencing in a study of Ad26.COV2.S vaccination and SARS-CoV-2 variants (dated by TCRdb to the early 2020s). For context, the study as a whole: Vaccine-arm donors were drawn from COV1001, a multicentre, randomized, double-blind, placebo-controlled phase I-IIa trial of Ad26.COV2.S in healthy adults. Ad26.COV2.S was administered intramuscularly at 5 x 10^10 or 1 x 10^11 viral particles, either as a single shot or as two shots given 56 days apart. TCRbeta repertoire sequencing was used to assess the specificity and breadth of SARS-CoV-2-reactive T cell receptors after Ad26.COV2.S vaccination. The TCR-sequenced set comprised about 32 samples: approximately 19 Ad26.COV2.S vaccine recipients, 5 placebo recipients and 8 SARS-CoV-2 convalescent individuals. Participants in the trial were split at random into five groups of five each, receiving low-dose or high-dose Ad26.COV2.S once or twice, or else placebo on both occasions. Investigators remained blinded to trial group allocation during experiments and outcome assessment.

What the authors observed across the whole study: Compared with placebo recipients, Ad26.COV2.S recipients showed higher spike-specific TCR breadth (P = 0.0014). The authors noted that total T cell responses may have been underestimated by the TCR breadth and depth analyses. Substantial breadth of spike-specific CD8+ and CD4+ T cell responses was reported after vaccination. The study lacked the statistical power to compare responses across vaccine doses or regimens. Comparable non-spike TCR breadth was observed between vaccine and placebo recipients, consistent with only spike being contained in the vaccine.

In light of the paper, this sample's treatment or condition label describes: around 19 received Ad26.COV2.S at low or high dose, single or two shots; a few received placebo; per-sample allocation not given. Repertoires of vaccine and placebo recipients were sequenced from samples collected on day 63 after the first injection. In Cohort 1b, about two dozen adults aged 18-55 years were enrolled at a single site in Boston, USA, between 29 July and 7 August 2020. As a vaccine, Ad26.COV2.S was a replication-incompetent adenovirus type 26 vector that expressed a prefusion-stabilized SARS-CoV-2 spike protein derived from the original Wuhan strain. The immunoSEQ Assay was the method used to sequence TCRbeta CDR3 regions. After extraction, genomic DNA underwent amplification by bias-controlled multiplex PCR, followed by high-throughput sequencing. Turning to the authors' computational methods: Collapsing and filtering of sequences were performed to quantify the absolute abundance of each unique TCRbeta CDR3 region. T cell fraction was estimated by normalizing TCRbeta template counts to usable DNA, with usable DNA measured through amplification of reference genes found in all nucleated cells. Repertoire TCRs were annotated as SARS-CoV-2-specific when V gene, CDR3 amino acid sequence and J gene were exactly matched to a known reactive TCR set. MIRA supplied the reference SARS-CoV-2 TCR set, which was filtered for enrichment in COVID-19-positive ImmuneCODE repertoires so that public or cross-reactive TCRs were removed. Based on the MIRA antigens, annotated TCRs were further analysed at the level of specific ORF or position within ORF. Depth was the summed frequency of annotated unique rearrangements, while breadth was defined as annotated unique rearrangements over total unique productive rearrangements. Two-sided Wilcoxon rank-sum tests were applied when comparing TCR breadth between groups. The table comes from immuneACCESS by way of TCRdb, which keeps in-frame sequences with V and J called. Part of the clones is missing from these tables; in studies checked, under half for an unresolved V gene and the rest for unknown reasons. Clone size and V and J calls were adopted from that table, with D and trimming inferred from the DNA. This sample comprises about 390,000 clones, around 85% of them detected only once. The ten largest clones capture 3.5% of the sample.

This clone was seen a single time. Its antigen remains unidentified. Base qualities are not provided; no much larger clone lies one nucleotide away. The sequence came from a person between 18 and 65 years old who received the Ad26.COV2.S COVID-19 vaccine or a placebo. The sample in question was peripheral blood, obtained in a trial of Ad26.COV2.S vaccine versus placebo.

In nucleotide form, the sequence is TGCGCCAGCAGCTTGGTCGATACTCAATATGGCTACACCTTC. This codes for CASSLVDTQYGYTF. The chain is made from TRBV5-1 and TRBJ1-2, with the D gene uncertain. The V end loses 0 bases and the J end loses 5 bases, and a stretch of 11 bases separates them. The CDR3 runs 14 residues from the cysteine to the phenylalanine. The only DNA kept is the CDR3, 42 bases in frame from the first base. CDR1 and CDR2, looked up from the germline V gene, are SGHRS and YFSETQ.